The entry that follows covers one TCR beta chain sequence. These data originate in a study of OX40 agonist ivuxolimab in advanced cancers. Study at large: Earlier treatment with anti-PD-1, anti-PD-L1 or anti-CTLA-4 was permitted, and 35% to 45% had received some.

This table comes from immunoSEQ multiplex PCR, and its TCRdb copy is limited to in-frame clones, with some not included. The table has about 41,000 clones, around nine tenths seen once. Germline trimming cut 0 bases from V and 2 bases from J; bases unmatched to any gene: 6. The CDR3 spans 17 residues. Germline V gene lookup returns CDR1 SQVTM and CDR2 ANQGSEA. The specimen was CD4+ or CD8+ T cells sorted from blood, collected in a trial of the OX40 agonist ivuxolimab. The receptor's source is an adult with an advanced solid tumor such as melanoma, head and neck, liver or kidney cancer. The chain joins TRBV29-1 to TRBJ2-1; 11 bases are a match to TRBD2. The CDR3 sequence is CSVEDASGRYTYNEQFF. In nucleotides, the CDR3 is TGCAGCGTTGAAGATGCTAGCGGGAGGTACACCTACAATGAGCAGTTCTTC.